This is a list of T cell receptor beta chains from one sample in a study of blood T cell repertoires in COVID-19. Method: immunoSEQ multiplex PCR; TCRdb's copy keeps in-frame clones and lacks some. The data contain approximately 100,000 clones, over 55% of them singletons. The specimen was peripheral blood. All receptors come from a human donor with acute or convalescent COVID-19. The donor label of this sample is uncertain. Each CDR3 is given with its conserved first and last residue. The D gene is left open where the match is weak. Rows may omit the clone size; those that give it use once, few, many or a size class.

v_call	clone_size	d_call	j_call	cdr3_nt	cdr3_aa
TRBV5-1	NA	NA	TRBJ1-4	TGCGCCAGCAGCAACCAACCCCCGGGGGCTAATGAAAAACTGTTTTTT	CASSNQPPGANEKLFF
TRBV12-5	NA	NA	TRBJ2-1	TGTGCTAGTGGTCCAGGACAGGGAGGGGATGAGCAGTTCTTC	CASGPGQGGDEQFF
TRBV7-2	once	TRBD1	TRBJ1-2	TGTGCCAGCAGCTTCACCACAGGGGGCTGGGGCTACACCTTC	CASSFTTGGWGYTF
TRBV18	few	NA	TRBJ2-7	TGTGCCAGCTCATTAGAGAAGCCCTACGAGCAGTACTTC	CASSLEKPYEQYF
TRBV7-2	few	TRBD1	TRBJ1-5	TGTGCCAGCAGCCCACAGGGGTACAATCAGCCCCAGCATTTT	CASSPQGYNQPQHF
TRBV7-6	NA	NA	TRBJ2-5	TGTGCCAGCAGCTTAGATGCAGGGGGGCTGGAGACCCAGTACTTC	CASSLDAGGLETQYF
TRBV9	NA	TRBD1	TRBJ1-2	TGTGCCAGCAGCGCAACAGGGGAATCTATGGGCTACACCTTC	CASSATGESMGYTF
TRBV7-9	NA	NA	TRBJ2-2	TGTGCCAGCAGCTGGTCTACCACCGGGGAGCTGTTTTTT	CASSWSTTGELFF
TRBV3-1/TRBV3-2	NA	NA	TRBJ1-1	TGTGCCAGCAGCCAAGTTATTAACAGGGCGGCCGAAGCTTTCTTT	CASSQVINRAAEAFF
TRBV12-3/TRBV12-4	few	NA	TRBJ1-2	TGTGCCAGCAGTTTTAGTAACTATGGCTACACCTTC	CASSFSNYGYTF
TRBV30	NA	TRBD1	TRBJ2-7	TGTGCCTGGAGGGCCGGGACAGGGTCCCACGAGCAGTACTTC	CAWRAGTGSHEQYF
TRBV4-2	few	NA	TRBJ2-2	TGTGCCAGCAGCCAAGATAGCGCTAAGAACACCGGGGAGCTGTTTTTT	CASSQDSAKNTGELFF
TRBV6-5	NA	TRBD1	TRBJ2-1	TGTGCCATCCTCCGACAGGGTTTCAATGAGCAGTTCTTC	CAILRQGFNEQFF
TRBV3-1/TRBV3-2	NA	NA	TRBJ2-1	TGTGCCAGCAGCCAGACACACAATGAGCAGTTCTTC	CASSQTHNEQFF
TRBV7-9	NA	TRBD1	TRBJ2-1	TGTGCCAGCAGCCGGACAGGGAACACCTACAATGAGCAGTTCTTC	CASSRTGNTYNEQFF
TRBV5-1	NA	NA	TRBJ1-2	TGCGCCCGCAGCTTGGCGGGGGGGACTAGCGGGGGCTACACCTTC	CARSLAGGTSGGYTF
TRBV5-8	NA	NA	TRBJ1-2	TGTGCCAGCAGTCGCAGGAACACAAATGGCTACACCTTC	CASSRRNTNGYTF
TRBV28	NA	NA	TRBJ2-3	TGTGCCAGCAGTTCCCCCATCGGGCGGGGGCCCACAGATACGCAGTATTTT	CASSSPIGRGPTDTQYF
TRBV7-6	once	TRBD2	TRBJ2-1	TGTGCCAGCAGTTTCCACCGACTAGCGGGGGGTCATGAGCAGTTCTTC	CASSFHRLAGGHEQFF
TRBV30	NA	TRBD2	TRBJ2-3	TGTGCCTGGAGCATGGTAGCGGGGGGGACAGATACGCAGTATTTT	CAWSMVAGGTDTQYF
TRBV15	NA	TRBD1	TRBJ2-3	TGTGCCACCAGACTAAAAGGGACAGGGGGACCGGGTACGCAGTATTTT	CATRLKGTGGPGTQYF
TRBV11-2	few	NA	TRBJ2-7	TGTGCCAGCAGCTCCCCTAAAAACTCCTACGAGCAGTACTTC	CASSSPKNSYEQYF
TRBV29-1	NA	TRBD1	TRBJ1-2	TGCAGCGTTGTTCGCACAGGGGACAATGGCTACACCTTC	CSVVRTGDNGYTF
TRBV4-1	NA	TRBD2	TRBJ2-2	TGCGCCAGCAGCCAAGCTAGCGGCGGGGAGCTGTTTTTT	CASSQASGGELFF
TRBV6-2/TRBV6-3	NA	TRBD1	TRBJ1-1	TGTGCCAGCAGCAGGACAGGGGGAGGCACTGAAGCTTTCTTT	CASSRTGGGTEAFF
TRBV19	once	NA	TRBJ1-1	TGTGCCAGTATTCAGGGTATGAACACTGAAGCTTTCTTT	CASIQGMNTEAFF
TRBV5-1	NA	NA	TRBJ2-3	TGCGCCAGCAGCTCCTTGCCCCAGGGAAAATGGGCAGATACGCAGTATTTT	CASSSLPQGKWADTQYF
TRBV19	NA	NA	TRBJ2-3	TGTGCCAGTAGTGATCGCGGACTAACCACAGATACGCAGTATTTT	CASSDRGLTTDTQYF
TRBV6-5	NA	TRBD1	TRBJ1-3	TGTGCCAGCAGGGACAGGGGCTTTGGAAACACCATATATTTT	CASRDRGFGNTIYF
TRBV5-4	NA	NA	TRBJ1-3	TGTGCCAGCAGCTTCGGGGGGAAATCTGGAAACACCATATATTTT	CASSFGGKSGNTIYF
TRBV7-6	NA	TRBD1	TRBJ1-1	TGTGCCAGCAGCTCGGGACAGGAAGCTTTCTTT	CASSSGQEAFF
TRBV10-3	few	NA	TRBJ2-3	TGTGCCATCACGGAGGCTAGCACAGATACGCAGTATTTT	CAITEASTDTQYF
TRBV2	NA	TRBD2	TRBJ2-5	TGTGCCAGCAGTGACTTAGCGGGGAGACAAGAGACCCAGTACTTC	CASSDLAGRQETQYF
TRBV2	NA	NA	TRBJ2-4	TGTGCCAGCAGTGGTTCAGGCTCGAACATTCAGTACTTC	CASSGSGSNIQYF
TRBV7-6	NA	NA	TRBJ1-2	TGTGCCAGCAGCTTACAGGGGCGGCGGGACTATGGCTACACCTTC	CASSLQGRRDYGYTF
TRBV7-9	NA	NA	TRBJ2-2	TGTGCCAGCAGCATTGGGATTGGACAGAACACCGGGGAGCTGTTTTTT	CASSIGIGQNTGELFF
TRBV5-1	NA	TRBD1	TRBJ1-2	TGCGCCAGCAGCCCATGGACAGGGGGCCCTTTAGGTGGCTACACCTTC	CASSPWTGGPLGGYTF